This is a list of T cell receptor beta chains from one sample in a study of CD8 T cells in ankylosing spondylitis. Each CDR3 protein gets one entry after TCRdb re-called the 5' RACE reads with MiXCR. The sample yields under 120,000 distinct CDR3 sequences, less than 25% seen once. Sequenced sample: synovial fluid, either unsorted or a sorted T cell fraction (not recorded which). The receptors stem from a male donor with ankylosing spondylitis. The CDR3 runs from the conserved cysteine through the conserved F or W. A D gene is named only where the DNA matches it firmly. The size of a clone is reported for some rows only, either as once, few or many, or as a class for expanded clones.

>TRBD1|medium-sized|TRBV10-1|TRBJ2-7
TGCGCCAGCAGTGCCGCGACAGGGAATTCCTACGAGCAGTACTTC
CASSAATGNSYEQYF
>TRBD2|NA|TRBV7-2|TRBJ2-1
TGTGCCAGCGAAGGGACTAGCGGGAGCGGACAGTTCTTC
CASEGTSGSGQFF
>TRBD1|few|TRBV29-1|TRBJ2-1
TGCAGCGTTGAAGACGCGAGACAGGGGGGGAATGAGCAGTTCTTC
CSVEDARQGGNEQFF
>TRBD2|few|TRBV15|TRBJ2-1
TGTGCCACCAGCAGAGGGACTAGCGGGAGCTCCTACAATGAGCAGTTCTTC
CATSRGTSGSSYNEQFF
>NA|NA|TRBV27|TRBJ2-5
TGTGCCAGCAGTCCGGACAGCTCCCGGGGGGAGACCCAGTACTTC
CASSPDSSRGETQYF
>TRBD1|NA|TRBV12-3/TRBV12-4|TRBJ1-5
TGTGCCAGCAGTTTAGCAGGGGGCGGGGATGGGCCCCAGCATTTT
CASSLAGGGDGPQHF
>NA|NA|TRBV6-5|TRBJ2-1
TGTGCCAGCAGTTTAGGCTTTGGCAATGAGCAGTTCTTC
CASSLGFGNEQFF
>TRBD2|NA|TRBV14|TRBJ2-1
TGTGCCAGCAGCCAACTAGCGGGGATGACAGGGAATGAGCAGTTCTTC
CASSQLAGMTGNEQFF
>TRBD2|once|TRBV7-2|TRBJ2-1
TGTGCCAGCAGCTTAGCGCGGGCTAGCGGGTACAATGAGCAGTTCTTC
CASSLARASGYNEQFF
>TRBD2|few|TRBV10-3|TRBJ2-7
TGTGCCATCAGTGAACGGGAGGGCGGGAGTGCCTACGAGCAGTACTTC
CAISEREGGSAYEQYF
>TRBD1|many|TRBV18|TRBJ2-7
TGTGCCAGCTCACCAAGAATTCCGGGACAGGGATCCTACGAGCAGTACTTC
CASSPRIPGQGSYEQYF
>TRBD1|many|TRBV30|TRBJ2-1
TGTGCCTTAGACAGGGGCACCTACAATGAGCAGTTCTTC
CALDRGTYNEQFF
>TRBD1|NA|TRBV27|TRBJ1-2
TGTGCCAGCAGTATGGGACAGGGTTATGGCTACACCTTC
CASSMGQGYGYTF
>NA|NA|TRBV12-3/TRBV12-4|TRBJ2-2
TGTGCCAGCAGCCCCCAGGAGTTAAAGAACACCGGGGAGCTGTTTTTT
CASSPQELKNTGELFF
>TRBD1|NA|TRBV25-1|TRBJ2-7
TGTGCCAGCAGTGCCGGACAGGGCTCCTACGAGCAGTACTTC
CASSAGQGSYEQYF
>NA|few|TRBV7-2|TRBJ2-2
TGTGCCAGCAGCCAGATGACCGGGACCGGGGAGCTGTTTTTT
CASSQMTGTGELFF
>NA|many|TRBV18|TRBJ1-2
TGTGCCAGCTCACCCACGGGACCCCCGACTGGCTATGGCTACACCTTC
CASSPTGPPTGYGYTF
>NA|few|TRBV6-1|TRBJ1-5
TGTGCCAGCGAACTCACTAGCAATCAGCCCCAGCATTTT
CASELTSNQPQHF
>NA|few|TRBV4-1|TRBJ2-1
TGCGCCAGCAGCCTAGGGCTGCCCGACAATGAGCAGTTCTTC
CASSLGLPDNEQFF
>NA|NA|TRBV5-5|TRBJ2-5
TGTGCCAGCAGCTTGGCTTTGGCAGGGCAAGAGACCCAGTACTTC
CASSLALAGQETQYF
>NA|few|TRBV24-1|TRBJ1-5
TGTGCCAGGGGCCGGGTCCAGGGTGAGAGCAATCAGCCCCAGCATTTT
CARGRVQGESNQPQHF
>NA|NA|TRBV20-1|TRBJ1-2
TGCAGTGCAGGCGGGAGGGGCTATGGCTACACCTTC
CSAGGRGYGYTF
>TRBD2|few|TRBV6-2/TRBV6-3|TRBJ2-1
TGTGCCAGCAGTCCCGGGGCAGGGTTCGGACTAGCGGTCTACAATGAGCAGTTCTTC
CASSPGAGFGLAVYNEQFF
>NA|NA|TRBV7-9|TRBJ1-1
TGTGCCAGCAGCCCAATGCTGGGCGCGAACACTGAAGCTTTCTTT
CASSPMLGANTEAFF
>TRBD2|many|TRBV20-1|TRBJ2-1
TGCAGTGCTAGAGTATCCAGCGGGAGTGGTAATGAGCAGTTCTTC
CSARVSSGSGNEQFF
>TRBD1|medium-sized|TRBV12-3/TRBV12-4|TRBJ1-4
TGTGCCAGCAGACCTTTACAGGGGAGCCAGACTAATGAAAAACTGTTTTTT
CASRPLQGSQTNEKLFF
>NA|many|TRBV12-3/TRBV12-4|TRBJ1-1
TGTGCCAGCACCGGGGACCGCCGCGGGGCTTTCTTT
CASTGDRRGAFF
>TRBD1|NA|TRBV4-1|TRBJ2-2
TGCGCCAGCAGAGACAGGGGGCGCGACACCGGGGAGCTGTTTTTT
CASRDRGRDTGELFF
>TRBD2|few|TRBV12-3/TRBV12-4|TRBJ2-1
TGTGCCAGCAGTATTACTAGCGGGGCATACAATGAGCAGTTCTTC
CASSITSGAYNEQFF
>TRBD1|NA|TRBV19|TRBJ2-5
TGTGCCAGTAGTCCCCAGGGACAGGGGGCTTCGGAGACCCAGTACTTC
CASSPQGQGASETQYF
>NA|few|TRBV15|TRBJ1-1
TGTGCCACCAGGGTGGGCCCGAACACTGAAGCTTTCTTT
CATRVGPNTEAFF
>TRBD1|few|TRBV12-3/TRBV12-4|TRBJ2-2
TGTGCCAGCAGTCAACGACAGGGGGTGGGTGGCGGGGAGCTGTTTTTT
CASSQRQGVGGGELFF
>NA|NA|TRBV20-1|TRBJ1-4
TGCAGTGCTCCGGTGGGAGGGGGAGAAAAACTGTTTTTT
CSAPVGGGEKLFF
>TRBD2|few|TRBV20-1|TRBJ2-1
TGCAGTGCTTACCCTAGCGGGGGCTACAATGAGCAGTTCTTC
CSAYPSGGYNEQFF
>NA|NA|TRBV30|TRBJ1-1
TGTGCCTGGAGCCGCCGGGAAGAAGAATACGCTGAAGCTTTCTTT
CAWSRREEEYAEAFF
>NA|few|TRBV11-2|TRBJ1-1
TGTGCCAGCAGCTTAGTGACTTACACTGAAGCTTTCTTT
CASSLVTYTEAFF
>NA|NA|TRBV5-1|TRBJ1-2
TGCGCCAGCAGCTTGGGGATCCAGGTTAACTATGGCTACACCTTC
CASSLGIQVNYGYTF
>NA|NA|TRBV11-3|TRBJ2-1
TGTGCCAGCAGAAGAGAAGGGGCGGAGAGCGCCTACAATGAGCAGTTCTTC
CASRREGAESAYNEQFF
>NA|many|TRBV27|TRBJ1-1
TGTGCCAGCAGTTTGAGTATGAGGGGGATGGGGACTGAAGCTTTCTTT
CASSLSMRGMGTEAFF
>NA|NA|TRBV20-1|TRBJ2-5
TGCAGTGCTAGTTTGGTTGAGACCCAGTACTTC
CSASLVETQYF
>NA|few|TRBV3-1|TRBJ2-1
TGTGCCAGCAGCCAAGGTGGTAGCGGCTTAAAGCAGTTCTTC
CASSQGGSGLKQFF
>TRBD2|many|TRBV20-1|TRBJ2-5
TGCAGTGCGCCGACTAGCGGAGGGGGGGAGACCCAGTACTTC
CSAPTSGGGETQYF
>TRBD2|few|TRBV29-1|TRBJ2-7
TGCAGCGCCGCACGACTAGCGGGAGACGAGCAGTACTTC
CSAARLAGDEQYF
>TRBD2|NA|TRBV7-9|TRBJ2-3
TGTGCCAGCAGCTTAGAGGGAGGGCCGTATACGCAGTATTTT
CASSLEGGPYTQYF
>TRBD2|NA|TRBV14|TRBJ2-5
TGTGCCAGCGCACTAGCGGCCGAGACCCAGTACTTC
CASALAAETQYF
>NA|many|TRBV3-1|TRBJ2-5
TGTGCCAGCAGCCAAGTCGGGACCCTTTTCGAGACCCAGTACTTC
CASSQVGTLFETQYF
>NA|NA|TRBV3-1|TRBJ2-5
TGTGCCAGCAGCCAAGGGTCCATTACCCCGTACTTC
CASSQGSITPYF
>TRBD1|NA|TRBV28|TRBJ2-3
TGTGCCAGCAGTTCGGGGGGACAGGGGAGAGATACGCAGTATTTT
CASSSGGQGRDTQYF
>NA|few|TRBV2|TRBJ2-7
TGTGCCAGCAGTGAAATCGACGAGCAGTACTTC
CASSEIDEQYF
>TRBD1|NA|TRBV19|TRBJ1-2
TGTGCCAGTAGTACCTACTCTGACAGGGGGCATGGCTACACCTTC
CASSTYSDRGHGYTF
>NA|NA|TRBV25-1|TRBJ2-4
TGTGCCAGCAGTGGGTATCAGGGGGCCAAAAACATTCAGTACTTC
CASSGYQGAKNIQYF
>NA|many|TRBV19|TRBJ2-1
TGTGCCAGTAGTATAGCGTGGAGCTCCTACAATGAGCAGTTCTTC
CASSIAWSSYNEQFF
>NA|NA|TRBV11-3|TRBJ2-5
TGTGCCAGCAGCCCTATAAGGGGTTCGGAGACCCAGTACTTC
CASSPIRGSETQYF
>TRBD1|many|TRBV12-3/TRBV12-4|TRBJ1-5
TGTGCCAGCAGTTTGGCGGGACAGTATAGCAATCAGCCCCAGCATTTT
CASSLAGQYSNQPQHF
>TRBD1|NA|TRBV5-1|TRBJ2-1
TGCGCCAGCAGGTCAGGGGGCGGATCTACCTACAATGAGCAGTTCTTC
CASRSGGGSTYNEQFF
>NA|NA|TRBV12-3/TRBV12-4|TRBJ1-1
TGTGCCAGCAGGCCGGGCGTGATGAACACTGAAGCTTTCTTT
CASRPGVMNTEAFF
>NA|few|TRBV24-1|TRBJ2-1
TGTGCCACCAGTCCAAATAGCGGAGGAAACAATGAGCAGTTCTTC
CATSPNSGGNNEQFF
>NA|few|TRBV6-2/TRBV6-3|TRBJ1-1
TGTGCCAGCAGTTACTTTTTTGAAGAGGATCTTGAAGCTTTCTTT
CASSYFFEEDLEAFF
>NA|few|TRBV7-2|TRBJ1-5
TGTGCCAGCAGCTTAAAGGGCGGCTATAGCAATCAGCCCCAGCATTTT
CASSLKGGYSNQPQHF
>TRBD2|few|TRBV30|TRBJ2-1
TGTGCCTGGACTTTCCTACTAGCGGGCCAAGAGCAGTTCTTC
CAWTFLLAGQEQFF